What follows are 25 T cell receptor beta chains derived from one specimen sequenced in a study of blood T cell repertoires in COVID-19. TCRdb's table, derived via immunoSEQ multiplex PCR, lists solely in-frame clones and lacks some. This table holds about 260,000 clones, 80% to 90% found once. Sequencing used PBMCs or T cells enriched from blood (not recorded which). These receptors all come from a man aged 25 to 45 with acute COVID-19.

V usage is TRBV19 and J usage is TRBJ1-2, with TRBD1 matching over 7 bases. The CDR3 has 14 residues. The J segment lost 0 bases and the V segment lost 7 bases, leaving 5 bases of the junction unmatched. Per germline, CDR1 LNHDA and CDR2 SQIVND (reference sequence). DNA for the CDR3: TGTGCCAGTACCTTGGACAGGACTAACTATGGCTACACCTTC. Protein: CASTLDRTNYGYTF.

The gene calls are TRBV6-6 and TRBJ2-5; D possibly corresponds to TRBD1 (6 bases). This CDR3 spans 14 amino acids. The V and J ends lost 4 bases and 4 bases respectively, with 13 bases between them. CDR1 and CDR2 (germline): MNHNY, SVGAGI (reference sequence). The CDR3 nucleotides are TGTGCCAGCAGTTTCCTGGCAGGGGCAGAGACCCAGTACTTC. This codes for CASSFLAGAETQYF.

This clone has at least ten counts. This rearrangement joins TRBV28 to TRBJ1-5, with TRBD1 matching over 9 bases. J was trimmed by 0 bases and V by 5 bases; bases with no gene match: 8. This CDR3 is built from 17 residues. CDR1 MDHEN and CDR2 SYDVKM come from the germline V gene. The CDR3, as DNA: TGTGCCAGCAGTCCCGAGCGGGACAGGGATAGCAATCAGCCCCAGCATTTT. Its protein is CASSPERDRDSNQPQHF.

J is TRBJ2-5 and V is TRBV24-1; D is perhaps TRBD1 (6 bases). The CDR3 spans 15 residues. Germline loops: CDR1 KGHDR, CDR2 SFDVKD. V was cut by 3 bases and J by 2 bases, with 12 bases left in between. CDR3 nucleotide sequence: TGTGCCACCAGTGATCGAGGACAGAGTCAAGAGACCCAGTACTTC. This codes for CATSDRGQSQETQYF.

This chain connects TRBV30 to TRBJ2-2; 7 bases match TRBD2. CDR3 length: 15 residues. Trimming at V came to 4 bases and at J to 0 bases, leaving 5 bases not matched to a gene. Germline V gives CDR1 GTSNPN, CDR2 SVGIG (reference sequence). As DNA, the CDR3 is TGTGCCTGGACGGTGGGAGGGCCGAACACCGGGGAGCTGTTTTTT. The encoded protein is CAWTVGGPNTGELFF.

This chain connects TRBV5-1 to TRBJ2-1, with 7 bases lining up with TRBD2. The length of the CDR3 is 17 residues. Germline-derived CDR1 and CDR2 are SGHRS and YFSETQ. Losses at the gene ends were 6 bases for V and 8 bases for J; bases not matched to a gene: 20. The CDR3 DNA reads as TGCGCCAGCAACCGCCTGGGGGGGAGTGTGAGAGAGGATGAGCAGTTCTTC. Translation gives CASNRLGGSVREDEQFF. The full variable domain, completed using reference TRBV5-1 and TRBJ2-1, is KAGVTQTPRYLIKTRGQQVTLSCSPISGHRSVSWYQQTPGQGLQFLFEYFSETQRNKGNFPGRFSGRQFSNSRSEMNVSTLELGDSALYLCASNRLGGSVREDEQFFGPGTRLTVL.

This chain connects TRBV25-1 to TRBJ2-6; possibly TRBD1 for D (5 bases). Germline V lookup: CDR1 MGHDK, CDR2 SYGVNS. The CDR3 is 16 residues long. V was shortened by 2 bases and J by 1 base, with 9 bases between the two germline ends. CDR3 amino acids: CASSERQTSGANVLTF. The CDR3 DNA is TGTGCCAGCAGTGAACGACAGACATCTGGGGCCAACGTCCTGACTTTC.

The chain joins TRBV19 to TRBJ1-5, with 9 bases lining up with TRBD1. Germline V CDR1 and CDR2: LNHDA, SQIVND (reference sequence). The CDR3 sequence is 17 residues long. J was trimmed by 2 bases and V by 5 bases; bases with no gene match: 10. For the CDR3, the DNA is TGTGCCAGTAGTTTCCTACAGGGGGCCACGGGCAATCAGCCCCAGCATTTT. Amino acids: CASSFLQGATGNQPQHF.

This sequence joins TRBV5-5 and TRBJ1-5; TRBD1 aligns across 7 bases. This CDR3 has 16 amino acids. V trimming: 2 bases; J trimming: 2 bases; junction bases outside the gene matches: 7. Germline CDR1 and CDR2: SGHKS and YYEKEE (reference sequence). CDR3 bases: TGTGCCAGCAGCTTTTCTACAGGGGACGGCAATCAGCCCCAGCATTTT. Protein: CASSFSTGDGNQPQHF. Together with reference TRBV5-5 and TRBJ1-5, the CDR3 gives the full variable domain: DAGVTQSPTHLIKTRGQQVTLRCSPISGHKSVSWYQQVLGQGPQFIFQYYEKEERGRGNFPDRFSARQFPNYSSELNVNALLLGDSALYLCASSFSTGDGNQPQHFGDGTRLSIL.

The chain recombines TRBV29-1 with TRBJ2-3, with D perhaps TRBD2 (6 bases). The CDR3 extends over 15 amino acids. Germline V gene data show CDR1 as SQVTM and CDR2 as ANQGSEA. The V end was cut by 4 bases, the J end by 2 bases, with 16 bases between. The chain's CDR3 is CSVAVGSGITDTQYF. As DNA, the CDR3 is TGCAGCGTTGCCGTTGGTAGCGGTATCACAGATACGCAGTATTTT.

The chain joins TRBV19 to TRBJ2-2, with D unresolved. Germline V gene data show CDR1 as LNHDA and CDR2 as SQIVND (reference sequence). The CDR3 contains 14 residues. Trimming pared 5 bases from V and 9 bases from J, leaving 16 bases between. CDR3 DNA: TGTGCCAGTAGTGGTGCGGAACCCCCCCGGGAGCTGTTTTTT. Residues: CASSGAEPPRELFF.

The DNA of the CDR3 is TGTGCCAGCTCAGCCGACAGGGGGTCTGGAAACACCATATATTTT. Translation: CASSADRGSGNTIYF. The chain joins TRBV18 to TRBJ1-3, with TRBD1 identical over 9 bases. Germline CDR1 and CDR2: KGHSH and LQKENI. CDR3 size: 15 residues. Germline trimming cut 5 bases from V and 1 base from J; bases unmatched to any gene: 3.

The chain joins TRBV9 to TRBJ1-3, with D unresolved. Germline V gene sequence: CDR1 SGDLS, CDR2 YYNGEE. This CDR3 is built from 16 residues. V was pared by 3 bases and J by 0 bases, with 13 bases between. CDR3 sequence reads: CASSAQPLISGNTIYF. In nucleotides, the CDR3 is TGTGCCAGCAGCGCCCAACCACTAATCTCTGGAAACACCATATATTTT.

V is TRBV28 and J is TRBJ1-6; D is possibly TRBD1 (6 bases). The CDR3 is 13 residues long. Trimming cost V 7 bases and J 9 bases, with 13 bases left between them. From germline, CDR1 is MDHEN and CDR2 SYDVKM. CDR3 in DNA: TGTGCCAGCAATGGGGGACAAAGTTCACCCCTCCACTTT. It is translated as CASNGGQSSPLHF. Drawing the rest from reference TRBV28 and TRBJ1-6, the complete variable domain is DVKVTQSSRYLVKRTGEKVFLECVQDMDHENMFWYRQDPGLGLRLIYFSYDVKMKEKGDIPEGYSVSREKKERFSLILESASTNQTSMYLCASNGGQSSPLHFGNGTRLTVT.

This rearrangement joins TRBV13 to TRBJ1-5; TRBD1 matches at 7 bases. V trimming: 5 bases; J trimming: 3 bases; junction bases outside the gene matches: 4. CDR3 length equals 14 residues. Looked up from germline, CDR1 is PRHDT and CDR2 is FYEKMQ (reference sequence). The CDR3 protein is CASSQGQPNQPQHF. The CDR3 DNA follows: TGTGCCAGCAGCCAGGGACAGCCCAATCAGCCCCAGCATTTT.

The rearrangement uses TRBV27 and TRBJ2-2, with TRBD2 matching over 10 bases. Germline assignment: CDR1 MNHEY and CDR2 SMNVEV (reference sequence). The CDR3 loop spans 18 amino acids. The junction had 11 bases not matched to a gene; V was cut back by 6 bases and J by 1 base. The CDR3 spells CASSHLGAGGQNTGELFF. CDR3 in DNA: TGTGCCAGCAGCCATCTTGGAGCGGGAGGGCAGAACACCGGGGAGCTGTTTTTT.

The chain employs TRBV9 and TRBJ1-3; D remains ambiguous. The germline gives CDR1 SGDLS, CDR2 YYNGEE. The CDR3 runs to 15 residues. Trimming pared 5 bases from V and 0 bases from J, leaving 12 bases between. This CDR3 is CASSLTANSGNTIYF. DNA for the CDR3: TGTGCCAGCAGTCTAACAGCCAACTCTGGAAACACCATATATTTT. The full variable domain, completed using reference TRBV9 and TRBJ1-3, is DSGVTQTPKHLITATGQRVTLRCSPRSGDLSVYWYQQSLDQGLQFLIQYYNGEERAKGNILERFSAQQFPDLHSELNLSSLELGDSALYFCASSLTANSGNTIYFGEGSWLTVV.

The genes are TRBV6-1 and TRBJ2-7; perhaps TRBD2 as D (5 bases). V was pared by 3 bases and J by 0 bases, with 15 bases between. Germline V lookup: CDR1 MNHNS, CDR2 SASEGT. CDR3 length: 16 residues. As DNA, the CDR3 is TGTGCCAGCAGTGAGCGGATAGCGTTCCCCTCCTACGAGCAGTACGTC. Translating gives CASSERIAFPSYEQYV.

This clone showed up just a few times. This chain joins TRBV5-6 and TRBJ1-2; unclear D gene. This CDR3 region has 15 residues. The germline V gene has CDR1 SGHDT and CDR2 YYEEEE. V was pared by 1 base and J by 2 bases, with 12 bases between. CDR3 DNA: TGTGCCAGCAGCTTGCCCCGCAGAAGAAACTATGGCTACACCTTC. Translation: CASSLPRRRNYGYTF.

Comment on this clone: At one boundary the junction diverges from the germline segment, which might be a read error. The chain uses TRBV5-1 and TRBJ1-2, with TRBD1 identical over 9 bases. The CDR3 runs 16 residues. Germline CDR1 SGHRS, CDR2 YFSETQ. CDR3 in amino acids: CASSLWITGGEDGYTF. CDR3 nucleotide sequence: TGTGCCAGCAGCTTATGGATAACAGGGGGCGAGGATGGCTACACCTTC.

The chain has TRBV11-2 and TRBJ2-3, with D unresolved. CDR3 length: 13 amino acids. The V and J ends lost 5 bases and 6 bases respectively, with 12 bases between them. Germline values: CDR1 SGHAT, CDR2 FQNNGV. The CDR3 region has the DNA TGTGCCAGCAGCCCCTCCTACGGGGATACGCAGTATTTT. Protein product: CASSPSYGDTQYF. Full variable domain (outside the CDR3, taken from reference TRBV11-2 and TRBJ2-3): EAGVAQSPRYKIIEKRQSVAFWCNPISGHATLYWYQQILGQGPKLLIQFQNNGVVDDSQLPKDRFSAERLKGVDSTLKIQPAKLEDSAVYLCASSPSYGDTQYFGPGTRLTVL.

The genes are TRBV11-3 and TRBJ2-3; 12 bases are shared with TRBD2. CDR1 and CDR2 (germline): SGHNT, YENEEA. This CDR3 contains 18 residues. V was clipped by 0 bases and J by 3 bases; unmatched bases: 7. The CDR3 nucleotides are TGTGCCAGCAGCTTAGATCGGCTAGCGGGAGGGGCGACAGATACGCAGTATTTT. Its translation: CASSLDRLAGGATDTQYF.

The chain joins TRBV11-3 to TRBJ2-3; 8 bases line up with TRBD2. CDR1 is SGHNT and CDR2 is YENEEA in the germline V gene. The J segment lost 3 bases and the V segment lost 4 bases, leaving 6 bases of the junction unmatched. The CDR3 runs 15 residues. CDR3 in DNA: TGTGCCAGCAGCTCACGGGGGGGACAAACAGATACGCAGTATTTT. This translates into CASSSRGGQTDTQYF.

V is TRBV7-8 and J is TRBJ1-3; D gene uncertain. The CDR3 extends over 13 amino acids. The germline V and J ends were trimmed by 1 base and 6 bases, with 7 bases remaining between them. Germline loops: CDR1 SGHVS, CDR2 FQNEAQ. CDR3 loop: CASSLGLENTIYF. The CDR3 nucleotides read TGTGCCAGCAGCTTAGGATTAGAAAACACCATATATTTT.

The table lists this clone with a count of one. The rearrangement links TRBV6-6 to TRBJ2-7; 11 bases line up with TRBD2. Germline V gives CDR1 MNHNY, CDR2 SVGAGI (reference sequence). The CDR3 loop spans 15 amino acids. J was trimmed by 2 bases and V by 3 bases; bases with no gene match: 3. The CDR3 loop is CASSYTSGRTYEQYV. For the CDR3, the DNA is TGTGCCAGCAGTTATACTAGCGGGAGAACCTACGAGCAGTACGTC.